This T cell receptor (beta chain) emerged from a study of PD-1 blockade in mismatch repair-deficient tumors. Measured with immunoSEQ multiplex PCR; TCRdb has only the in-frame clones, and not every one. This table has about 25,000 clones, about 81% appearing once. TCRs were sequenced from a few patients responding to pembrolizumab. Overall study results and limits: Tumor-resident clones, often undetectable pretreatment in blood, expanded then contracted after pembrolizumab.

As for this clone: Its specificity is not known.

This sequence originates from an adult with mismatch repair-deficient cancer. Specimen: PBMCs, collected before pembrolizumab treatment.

The DNA for the CDR3 is TGCGCCAGCAGCCAAGAGGGCATTAGGACAGGGGCTCTAAACACCATATATTTT. This translates into CASSQEGIRTGALNTIYF. This chain joins TRBV4-1 and TRBJ1-3, with TRBD1 matching 9 bases. With V trimmed by 0 bases and J by 6 bases, 12 bases remained unmatched. Germline values: CDR1 MGHRA, CDR2 YSYEKL. This CDR3 is 18 amino acids long.